The present TCR beta chain was sequenced within a study of Ad26.COV2.S vaccination and SARS-CoV-2 variants. Study-wide context: COV1001, an Ad26.COV2.S trial, supplied this vaccine-arm donor.

The sample's treatment: some 20 received Ad26.COV2.S at low or high dose, single or two shots; roughly five received placebo; per-sample allocation not given. Collection of the samples took place on day 63 after the first injection of vaccine or placebo. Wuhan-strain spike was delivered by a replication-incompetent Ad26 vector. CDR3 length equals 14 residues. V lost 3 bases, J lost 1 base, and 9 bases lay in between. Per the germline V gene, CDR1 is SGHRS and CDR2 is YFSETQ. The protocol was immunoSEQ multiplex PCR, while the TCRdb copy is restricted to in-frame clones and leaves out a portion. This table holds about 680,000 clones, more than 80% found once.

The clonotype originates from a person between 18 and 65 years old who received the Ad26.COV2.S COVID-19 vaccine or a placebo. Sequencing was performed on peripheral blood, taken in a trial of Ad26.COV2.S vaccine versus placebo. The J gene is TRBJ2-3, the V gene TRBV5-1; D gene uncertain. The CDR3 DNA sequence: TGCGCCAGCAGCTCGGCCTTGGGCACAGATACGCAGTATTTT. Its translation is CASSSALGTDTQYF.